One sample yielded the 28 T cell receptor beta chains listed below, sequenced in a study of beta chain features in type 1 diabetes. cDNA synthesis used the whole RNA isolate, giving expressed TCRB sequences. Assay used: immunoSEQ multiplex PCR; TCRdb lists only in-frame clones, some missing. The sample holds approximately 400,000 clones, more than 13% seen once. Sequences were obtained from naive CD4+ T cells from blood. These receptors came from a young woman in good health.

The gene calls are TRBV5-1 and TRBJ2-3; a possible D gene is TRBD1 (6 bases). The germline CDR1 and CDR2 sequences are SGHRS and YFSETQ. Trimming pared 1 base from V and 1 base from J, leaving 10 bases between. This CDR3 is built from 15 residues. The CDR3 reads CASSLQGLGTDTQYF. Written as DNA, the CDR3 is TGCGCCAGCAGCTTGCAGGGGCTAGGCACAGATACGCAGTATTTT.

This clone turned up a few times. This sequence joins TRBV15 and TRBJ2-2; possible D gene TRBD2, 5 bases. V lost 4 bases and J lost 7, with 19 bases in between. CDR1 is LNHNV and CDR2 is YYDKDF in the germline V gene (reference sequence). CDR3 size: 16 residues. The CDR3 nucleotides read TGTGCCACCAGCACATTCAGAGGGCTCACCAGCGGGGAGCTGTTTTTT. It is translated as CATSTFRGLTSGELFF.

The chain has TRBV18 and TRBJ2-7, with D perhaps TRBD1 (5 bases). Germline CDR1 is KGHSH and CDR2 is LQKENI. The germline V and J ends were trimmed by 1 base and 6 bases, with 16 bases remaining between them. The CDR3 is made up of 15 amino acids. CDR3 sequence: CASSPQGHRNLEQYF. CDR3 nucleotide sequence: TGTGCCAGCTCACCACAGGGGCACAGGAACCTCGAGCAGTACTTC.

This clone was observed a handful of times. J is TRBJ2-5 and V is TRBV19; unclear D gene. The CDR3 totals 14 residues. V lost 3 bases to trimming and J lost 1 base, with 9 bases between them. CDR1 is LNHDA and CDR2 is SQIVND in the germline V gene (reference sequence). The CDR3 DNA reads TGTGCCAGTAGTATTCAACTCTCCCAAGAGACCCAGTACTTC. It yields the protein CASSIQLSQETQYF.

As to this clone: The same CDR3 also results from other DNA sequences found in this sample. This chain links TRBV4-1 with TRBJ1-5; the D is unclear. Germline-derived CDR1 and CDR2 are MGHRA and YSYEKL. The CDR3 is 13 residues long. Trimming stripped 0 bases from V and 7 bases from J, with 7 bases between. The CDR3 reads CASSQDSGQPQHF. CDR3 bases: TGCGCCAGCAGCCAAGATAGCGGACAGCCCCAGCATTTT.

The CDR3 here is CASSPPGTRETQYF. The DNA for the CDR3 is TGTGCCAGCAGCCCGCCGGGGACAAGGGAGACCCAGTACTTC. The chain couples TRBV11-1 to TRBJ2-5; D might be TRBD1 (6 bases). Germline V gene sequence: CDR1 SGHAT, CDR2 FQDESV (reference sequence). CDR3 length equals 14 residues. Trimming pared 5 bases from V and 5 bases from J, leaving 15 bases between.

The chain recombines TRBV20-1 with TRBJ2-1; D possibly corresponds to TRBD2 (5 bases). The CDR3 spans 11 residues. Germline-derived CDR1 and CDR2 are DFQATT and SNEGSKA (reference sequence). V was trimmed by 3 bases and J by 10 bases, leaving 10 bases between them. This CDR3 is CSASIRGEQFF. In DNA form, the CDR3 reads TGCAGTGCTAGTATCCGGGGAGAGCAGTTCTTC.

This chain links TRBV2 with TRBJ2-2; weak D call: TRBD2 (6 bases). CDR1 is SNHLY, CDR2 FYNNEI, per germline. The V gene lost 2 bases and the J gene lost 9 bases, with 22 bases spanning the gap. The CDR3 spans 17 residues. The CDR3 nucleotides read TGTGCCAGCAGTGAACCCCTTATGACGTTTAGCGGCTGGGAGCTGTTTTTT. Translating it yields CASSEPLMTFSGWELFF.

The chain has TRBV5-1 and TRBJ1-2; 7 nucleotides match TRBD1. The junction had 6 bases not matched to a gene; V was cut back by 4 bases and J by 6 bases. The CDR3 is 13 amino acids. The V gene's germline CDR1 is SGHRS and CDR2 YFSETQ. CDR3 in DNA: TGCGCCAGCAGCCAGACCGACAGGGATGGCTACACCTTC. This codes for CASSQTDRDGYTF.

This CDR3 is CAWSQTSGINEQFF. CDR3 sequence (DNA): TGTGCCTGGAGTCAGACTAGCGGGATAAATGAGCAGTTCTTC. V and J are TRBV30 and TRBJ2-1, with TRBD2 identical over 11 bases. The V gene end was trimmed by 2 bases and the J gene end by 7 bases; junction bases not matched to a gene: 4. This CDR3 region has 14 residues. Germline V lookup: CDR1 GTSNPN, CDR2 SVGIG (reference sequence).

The genes are TRBV18 and TRBJ2-3; 11 nucleotides agree with TRBD2. CDR1 and CDR2 (germline): KGHSH, LQKENI. CDR3 length equals 15 residues. The J segment lost 2 bases and the V segment lost 6 bases, leaving 4 bases of the junction unmatched. The CDR3 loop reads CASSATSGNTDTQYF. CDR3 DNA: TGTGCCAGCTCCGCGACTAGCGGGAACACAGATACGCAGTATTTT.

The rearrangement links TRBV19 to TRBJ2-5; D perhaps matches TRBD1 (5 bases). Trimming removed 4 bases from V and 0 bases from J, with 6 bases in between. This CDR3 comprises 13 residues. Germline lookup yields CDR1 LNHDA and CDR2 SQIVND (reference sequence). The CDR3 DNA reads TGTGCCAGTAGTAACAGGTACCAAGAGACCCAGTACTTC. Translation: CASSNRYQETQYF. The whole variable domain, remainder taken from reference TRBV19 and TRBJ2-5, is DGGITQSPKYLFRKEGQNVTLSCEQNLNHDAMYWYRQDPGQGLRLIYYSQIVNDFQKGDIAEGYSVSREKKESFPLTVTSAQKNPTAFYLCASSNRYQETQYFGPGTRLLVL.

This chain connects TRBV29-1 to TRBJ2-1; D is ambiguous. The CDR3 length is 11 residues. The V gene lost 1 base and the J gene lost 9 bases, with 7 bases spanning the gap. Germline lookup yields CDR1 SQVTM and CDR2 ANQGSEA. Written as DNA, the CDR3 is TGCAGCGTTGAAGGTTATAGTGAGCAGTTCTTC. This translates into CSVEGYSEQFF.

This clone was seen more than once but under ten times. The V and J genes are TRBV10-3 and TRBJ2-7; the match to TRBD1 covers 9 bases. The germline V gene has CDR1 ENHRY and CDR2 SYGVKD. The junction had 12 bases not matched to a gene; V was cut back by 6 bases and J by 3 bases. The CDR3 loop spans 16 amino acids. CDR3: CAIRKDRGFDLYEQYF. Written as DNA, the CDR3 is TGTGCCATCAGGAAAGACAGGGGGTTCGACCTCTACGAGCAGTACTTC.

V and J are TRBV28 and TRBJ2-7, with TRBD1 matching over 9 bases. Germline assignment: CDR1 MDHEN and CDR2 SYDVKM. The V gene end was trimmed by 11 bases and the J gene end by 7 bases; junction bases not matched to a gene: 12. The CDR3 contains 13 residues. This CDR3 is CAHAGQGMLEQYF. Written as DNA, the CDR3 is TGTGCCCACGCCGGACAGGGGATGCTTGAGCAGTACTTC.

V gene TRBV9 combines with J gene TRBJ2-1, with 14 bases that match TRBD2. V lost 4 bases, J lost 0 bases, and 6 bases stayed unmatched. The CDR3 loop spans 18 amino acids. Germline values: CDR1 SGDLS, CDR2 YYNGEE. CDR3 DNA: TGTGCCAGCAGCTGGGGGACTAGCGGGGGACCCTCCTACAATGAGCAGTTCTTC. It encodes CASSWGTSGGPSYNEQFF.

This chain joins TRBV19 and TRBJ2-5; D may be TRBD1 (5 bases). With 7 bases removed from V and 1 base from J, the gap between germline ends came to 13 bases. Per germline, CDR1 LNHDA and CDR2 SQIVND (reference sequence). The CDR3 consists of 14 residues. CDR3 protein: CASTPAGPQETQYF. CDR3 sequence (DNA): TGTGCCAGTACCCCTGCAGGGCCCCAAGAGACCCAGTACTTC.

There are a few counts of this clone. The chain is built from TRBV7-2 and TRBJ2-7; D gene unclear. CDR3 size: 13 residues. Between the trimmed V and J ends, which lost 5 bases and 3 bases, there was a span of 11 bases. CDR1 and CDR2 from the germline V gene are SGHTA and FQGNSA. The CDR3 nucleotides read TGTGCCAGCAGCATCCTCGGCGGCTACGAGCAGTACTTC. This sequence encodes CASSILGGYEQYF. Using reference TRBV7-2 and TRBJ2-7 for the parts outside the CDR3, the full variable domain is GAGVSQSPSNKVTEKGKDVELRCDPISGHTALYWYRQSLGQGLEFLIYFQGNSAPDKSGLPSDRFSAERTGGSVSTLTIQRTQQEDSAVYLCASSILGGYEQYFGPGTRLTVT.

This chain links TRBV4-3 with TRBJ2-7, with 8 bases lining up with TRBD2. The germline gives CDR1 LGHNA, CDR2 YSLEER. J was trimmed by 3 bases and V by 1 base; bases with no gene match: 8. The CDR3 has 16 residues. CDR3 loop: CASSQGKGTSHYEQYF. The CDR3 bases are TGCGCCAGCAGCCAAGGGAAAGGGACTAGTCACTACGAGCAGTACTTC.

The V call is TRBV29-1, the J call TRBJ2-3; 8 positions match TRBD1. CDR3 length: 13 amino acids. After removal of 7 bases from V and 2 bases from J, the junction contained 5 bases not matched to a gene. Germline V gives CDR1 SQVTM, CDR2 ANQGSEA. The CDR3 bases are TGCAGCGCAGGACAGGGAGTCACAGATACGCAGTATTTT. This gives the protein CSAGQGVTDTQYF.

V gene TRBV9 combines with J gene TRBJ2-1, with 11 bases aligning to TRBD2. Germline CDR1 SGDLS, CDR2 YYNGEE. V shed 4 bases, J shed 3 bases, and the junction held 3 bases outside the gene matches. This CDR3 comprises 15 residues. The CDR3 loop is CASSQTSGIYNEQFF. CDR3 in DNA: TGTGCCAGCAGCCAGACTAGCGGGATCTACAATGAGCAGTTCTTC. Variable domain in full (rest from reference TRBV9 and TRBJ2-1): DSGVTQTPKHLITATGQRVTLRCSPRSGDLSVYWYQQSLDQGLQFLIQYYNGEERAKGNILERFSAQQFPDLHSELNLSSLELGDSALYFCASSQTSGIYNEQFFGPGTRLTVL.

Concerning this clone itself: The identical CDR3 is also encoded by other nucleotide sequences in the sample. The chain carries TRBV18 and TRBJ2-3; no clear D gene. V was shortened by 0 bases and J by 3 bases, with 4 bases between the two germline ends. Germline V lookup: CDR1 KGHSH, CDR2 LQKENI. This CDR3 is 13 amino acids long. The CDR3 coding sequence is TGTGCCAGCTCACCACCGTCAACAGATACGCAGTATTTT. Protein product: CASSPPSTDTQYF.

The rearrangement joins TRBV30 to TRBJ2-1; the match to TRBD2 covers 10 bases. The CDR3 sequence is 14 residues long. J gave up 9 bases and V 5 bases, and 10 bases lay outside the gene matches. Per the germline V gene, CDR1 is GTSNPN and CDR2 is SVGIG (reference sequence). CDR3 in amino acids: CAWGIAGGSGEQFF. CDR3 nucleotides: TGTGCCTGGGGGATAGCGGGAGGATCGGGTGAGCAGTTCTTC.

V and J are TRBV28 and TRBJ2-1; D may be TRBD2 (6 bases). CDR3 length equals 16 residues. Trimming pared 2 bases from V and 0 bases from J, leaving 11 bases between. The germline V gene encodes CDR1 MDHEN and CDR2 SYDVKM. The CDR3 DNA reads TGTGCCAGCAGTTTAACGGACGGGAGCTCCTACAATGAGCAGTTCTTC. It translates to CASSLTDGSSYNEQFF.

The chain employs TRBV6-6 and TRBJ1-3; 7 bases map to TRBD1. Germline CDR1 is MNHNY and CDR2 is SVGAGI (reference sequence). CDR3 length: 16 amino acids. The J segment lost 3 bases and the V segment lost 6 bases, leaving 11 bases of the junction unmatched. DNA of the CDR3: TGTGCCAGCAGCACGGCGCTAACAGGGGATGGAAACACCATATATTTT. Encoded protein: CASSTALTGDGNTIYF.

The genes are TRBV5-4 and TRBJ2-5; 10 bases align to TRBD1. The V gene end was trimmed by 4 bases and the J gene end by 4 bases; junction bases not matched to a gene: 10. The CDR3 contains 16 residues. Germline V gene lookup returns CDR1 SGHNT and CDR2 YYREEE (reference sequence). CDR3 in amino acids: CASSARTGGSRETQYF. In nucleotides, the CDR3 is TGTGCCAGCAGCGCCCGGACAGGGGGTTCAAGAGAGACCCAGTACTTC.

The genes are TRBV6-5 and TRBJ1-1; 7 nucleotides line up with TRBD1. Trimming cost V 2 bases and J 6 bases; bases outside gene matches: 3. Germline assignment: CDR1 MNHEY and CDR2 SVGAGI. CDR3 length: 13 residues. The CDR3 loop reads CASSYEQGAEAFF. CDR3 nucleotide sequence: TGTGCCAGCAGTTACGAGCAGGGGGCTGAAGCTTTCTTT.

The chain couples TRBV18 to TRBJ2-7, with a possible D match to TRBD2 (6 bases). The germline V and J ends were trimmed by 3 bases and 3 bases, with 12 bases remaining between them. The germline gives CDR1 KGHSH, CDR2 LQKENI. This CDR3 comprises 14 residues. CDR3 protein: CASSPREEHYEQYF. CDR3 coding DNA: TGTGCCAGCTCACCGAGGGAGGAACACTACGAGCAGTACTTC.